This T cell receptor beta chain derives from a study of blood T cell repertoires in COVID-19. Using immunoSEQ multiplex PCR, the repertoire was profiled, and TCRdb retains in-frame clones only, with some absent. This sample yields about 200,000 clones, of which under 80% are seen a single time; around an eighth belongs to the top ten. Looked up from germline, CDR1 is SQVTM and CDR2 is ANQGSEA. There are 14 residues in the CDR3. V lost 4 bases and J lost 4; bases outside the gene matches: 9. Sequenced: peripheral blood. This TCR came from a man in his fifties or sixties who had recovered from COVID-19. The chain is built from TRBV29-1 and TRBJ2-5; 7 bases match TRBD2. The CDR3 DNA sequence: TGCAGCGTTGCCGGCGCGGGAGCCACAGAGACCCAGTACTTC. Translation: CSVAGAGATETQYF.